This T cell receptor (beta chain) came from a study of shared clonotypes between healthy human individuals. Sequenced by immunoSEQ multiplex PCR; TCRdb stores in-frame clones only, minus some. The sample comprises over a million clones, around 82% of which are singletons, and under 0.6% rests with the top ten. This receptor was identified in a man younger than 35 in good health. Some clones in this sample may be carry-over from other donors' samples. Sequencing used memory CD4+ T cells from PBMCs. Noted subset: CD45RA-negative fraction.

CDR3 bases: TGTGCCACCCAATCTAGCGGGAGTCCGAGTTACGAGCAGTACTTC. As protein: CATQSSGSPSYEQYF. The rearrangement links TRBV14 to TRBJ2-7, with 10 bases identical to TRBD2. The germline CDR1 and CDR2 sequences are SGHDN and FVKESK. Losses at the gene ends were 10 bases for V and 4 bases for J; bases not matched to a gene: 13. This CDR3 is built from 15 residues.